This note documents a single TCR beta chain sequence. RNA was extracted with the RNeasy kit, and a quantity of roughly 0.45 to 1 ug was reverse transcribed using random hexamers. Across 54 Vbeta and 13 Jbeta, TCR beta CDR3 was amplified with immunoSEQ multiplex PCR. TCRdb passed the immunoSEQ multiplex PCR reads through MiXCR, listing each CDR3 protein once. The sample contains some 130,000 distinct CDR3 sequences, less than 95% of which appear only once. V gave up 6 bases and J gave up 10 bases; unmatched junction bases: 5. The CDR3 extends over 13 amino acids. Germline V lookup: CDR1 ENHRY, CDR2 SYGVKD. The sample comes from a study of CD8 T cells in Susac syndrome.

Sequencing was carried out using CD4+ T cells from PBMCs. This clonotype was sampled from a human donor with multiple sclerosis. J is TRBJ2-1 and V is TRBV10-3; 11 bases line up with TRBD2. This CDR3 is CAISLAGGGEQFF. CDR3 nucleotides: TGTGCCATCAGCCTAGCGGGGGGCGGGGAGCAGTTCTTC.